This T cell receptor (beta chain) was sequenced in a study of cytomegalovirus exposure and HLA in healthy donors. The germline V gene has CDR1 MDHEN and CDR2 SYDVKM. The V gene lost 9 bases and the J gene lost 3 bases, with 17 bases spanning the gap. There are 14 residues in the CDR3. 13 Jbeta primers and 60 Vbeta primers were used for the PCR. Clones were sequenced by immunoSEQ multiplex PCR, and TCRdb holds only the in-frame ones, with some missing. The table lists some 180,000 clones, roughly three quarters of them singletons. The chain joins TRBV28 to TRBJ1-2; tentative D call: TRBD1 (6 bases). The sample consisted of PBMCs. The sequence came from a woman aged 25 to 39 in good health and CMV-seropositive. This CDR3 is CASLVGGQHYGYTF. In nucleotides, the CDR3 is TGTGCCAGTCTTGTAGGGGGTCAGCACTATGGCTACACCTTC.